Each of the 32 T cell receptor beta chains below was sequenced from the same sample in a study of cytomegalovirus exposure and HLA in healthy donors. The primer mix had 60 Vbeta and 13 Jbeta primers. TCRdb's table, derived via immunoSEQ multiplex PCR, lists solely in-frame clones and lacks some. Of 150,000 to 200,000 clones in the sample, 83% are singletons; the top ten hold over 1.5%. The specimen was PBMCs. The origin of the receptors is a man aged 50 to 59 in good health and CMV-seronegative.

This clone was observed a handful of times. V is TRBV28 and J is TRBJ2-7, with D possibly being TRBD1 (6 bases). V lost 6 bases to trimming and J lost 4 bases, with 16 bases between them. CDR3 size: 14 residues. CDR1 and CDR2 from the germline V gene are MDHEN and SYDVKM. In DNA form, the CDR3 reads TGTGCCAGCAGGACAGGTCAGGGGTTGTACGAGCAGTACTTC. Translation: CASRTGQGLYEQYF.

The CDR3, as DNA: TGTGCCAGCAGTCGGGACAGGGCCTACGAGCAGTACTTC. It encodes CASSRDRAYEQYF. The V and J genes are TRBV27 and TRBJ2-7; 9 positions match TRBD1. Germline loops: CDR1 MNHEY, CDR2 SMNVEV (reference sequence). The CDR3 runs 13 residues. V lost 5 bases to trimming and J lost 2 bases; unmatched junction nucleotides: 1.

The rearrangement joins TRBV4-1 to TRBJ2-5; a weak D match, TRBD2 (5 bases). In germline, CDR1 is MGHRA, CDR2 YSYEKL. V lost 2 bases, J lost 3 bases, and 10 bases lay in between. The CDR3 covers 14 residues. CDR3 nucleotides: TGCGCCAGCAGCCAAAAGTTCGGGGAAGAGACCCAGTACTTC. Residues: CASSQKFGEETQYF.

This chain joins TRBV13 and TRBJ1-5; possible D gene TRBD1, 6 bases. The germline V gene encodes CDR1 PRHDT and CDR2 FYEKMQ (reference sequence). The V end lost 6 bases, the J end lost 7 bases, and 16 bases lay between the germline ends. This CDR3 comprises 14 residues. The DNA of the CDR3 is TGTGCCAGCAGTCTCGGGGGGGCTGGGCAGCCCCAGCATTTT. Protein product: CASSLGGAGQPQHF.

V gene TRBV9 combines with J gene TRBJ1-2; 7 nucleotides line up with TRBD1. Unmatched junction bases numbered 9, after V lost 3 bases and J lost 7 bases. Germline CDR1 SGDLS, CDR2 YYNGEE. The CDR3 loop spans 14 amino acids. Here the CDR3 reads CASSGSQGLSGYTF. Here the CDR3 DNA reads TGTGCCAGCAGCGGATCACAGGGGTTGAGTGGCTACACCTTC.

The J gene is TRBJ1-1, the V gene TRBV5-5, with a tentative D call TRBD1 (5 bases). CDR3 size: 14 residues. CDR1 and CDR2 (germline): SGHKS, YYEKEE (reference sequence). The germline V and J ends were trimmed by 4 bases and 0 bases, with 10 bases remaining between them. This CDR3 is CASSAGPMNTEAFF. DNA for the CDR3: TGTGCCAGCAGCGCAGGGCCTATGAACACTGAAGCTTTCTTT.

The gene calls are TRBV7-9 and TRBJ2-1; D is possibly TRBD2 (5 bases). This CDR3 spans 13 amino acids. CDR1 is SEHNR, CDR2 FQNEAQ, per germline (reference sequence). Between the trimmed V and J ends, which lost 3 bases and 4 bases, there was a span of 7 bases. The CDR3 DNA reads TGTGCCAGCAGCTTTACGGGGTACAATGAGCAGTTCTTC. This gives the protein CASSFTGYNEQFF.

V usage is TRBV11-2 and J usage is TRBJ1-3, with a possible D match to TRBD1 (6 bases). V was clipped by 4 bases and J by 3 bases, with 10 bases between them. Germline V gives CDR1 SGHAT, CDR2 FQNNGV. CDR3 size: 14 residues. The CDR3 spells CASSSDSSGNTIYF. CDR3 nucleotide sequence: TGTGCCAGCAGCTCGGACAGTAGTGGAAACACCATATATTTT.

This chain connects TRBV2 to TRBJ1-1; tentatively, D is TRBD1 (5 bases). Germline values: CDR1 SNHLY, CDR2 FYNNEI. The CDR3 contains 13 residues. V was cut by 5 bases and J by 6 bases, with 13 bases left in between. CDR3 amino acids: CASSPAGGAEAFF. In DNA, the CDR3 is TGTGCCAGCAGTCCGGCCGGAGGGGCTGAAGCTTTCTTT.

The chain is built from TRBV2 and TRBJ1-2, with D perhaps matching TRBD1 (5 bases). V lost 7 bases, J lost 6 bases, and 18 bases lay in between. The germline V gene has CDR1 SNHLY and CDR2 FYNNEI. There are 14 residues in the CDR3. CDR3 region: CASTGGGTADGYTF. CDR3 nucleotides: TGTGCCAGCACGGGGGGAGGAACCGCGGATGGCTACACCTTC.

This sequence joins TRBV6-5 and TRBJ2-2, with TRBD1 identical over 7 bases. The germline gives CDR1 MNHEY, CDR2 SVGAGI. Germline trimming cut 4 bases from V and 1 base from J; bases unmatched to any gene: 6. This CDR3 spans 16 amino acids. CDR3 amino acids: CASSFTGELNTGELFF. CDR3 bases: TGTGCCAGCAGTTTTACAGGGGAGCTGAACACCGGGGAGCTGTTTTTT.

The gene calls are TRBV7-2 and TRBJ1-1; tentatively, D is TRBD1 (6 bases). V shed 6 bases and J shed 8 bases, with 19 bases lying between them. The CDR3 covers 14 residues. The germline V gene encodes CDR1 SGHTA and CDR2 FQGNSA. The CDR3 loop is CASSRVGGASEAFF. CDR3 coding DNA: TGTGCCAGCAGTCGAGTTGGGGGCGCGTCAGAAGCTTTCTTT.

The chain uses TRBV18 and TRBJ2-2, with 7 bases matching TRBD2. From germline, CDR1 is KGHSH and CDR2 LQKENI. V lost 1 base to trimming and J lost 2 bases; unmatched junction nucleotides: 1. This CDR3 is 15 amino acids long. Here the CDR3 reads CASSPQRGNTGELFF. Here the CDR3 DNA reads TGTGCCAGCTCACCACAGCGGGGAAACACCGGGGAGCTGTTTTTT.

The chain combines TRBV27 with TRBJ1-1, with a weak D call TRBD1 (5 bases). V dropped 4 bases and J dropped 1 base, with 13 bases sitting between them. Germline lookup yields CDR1 MNHEY and CDR2 SMNVEV (reference sequence). The CDR3 contains 15 residues. CDR3 nucleotide sequence: TGTGCCAGCAGTTACACTATGACAGCGAACACTGAAGCTTTCTTT. Protein product: CASSYTMTANTEAFF.

The V gene is TRBV6-5, the J gene TRBJ1-1; D gene uncertain. The CDR3 extends over 15 amino acids. In germline, CDR1 is MNHEY, CDR2 SVGAGI. Deletions cut 2 bases from V and 1 base from J, with 11 bases between. CDR3 in amino acids: CASSYGGKPNTEAFF. CDR3 sequence (DNA): TGTGCCAGCAGTTACGGAGGGAAACCGAACACTGAAGCTTTCTTT.

This chain uses TRBV30 with TRBJ2-5; D may be TRBD1 (7 bases). Germline CDR1 reads GTSNPN; CDR2 reads SVGIG (reference sequence). The germline V and J ends were trimmed by 3 bases and 3 bases, with 14 bases remaining between them. This CDR3 spans 14 amino acids. Here the CDR3 DNA reads TGTGCCTGGAGGGGGGGTGGACAGGAAGAGACCCAGTACTTC. Translated: CAWRGGGQEETQYF.

The rearrangement joins TRBV7-2 to TRBJ1-2, with D possibly TRBD1 on 5 matching bases. Trimming removed 5 bases from V and 3 bases from J, with 10 bases in between. Per the germline V gene, CDR1 is SGHTA and CDR2 is FQGNSA. The CDR3 length is 13 residues. For the CDR3, the DNA is TGTGCCAGCAGCCTGGGACTCTACTATGGCTACACCTTC. Its translation is CASSLGLYYGYTF. The full variable domain, with the rest looked up from reference TRBV7-2 and TRBJ1-2, is GAGVSQSPSNKVTEKGKDVELRCDPISGHTALYWYRQSLGQGLEFLIYFQGNSAPDKSGLPSDRFSAERTGGSVSTLTIQRTQQEDSAVYLCASSLGLYYGYTFGSGTRLTVV.

The CDR3 DNA reads TGCGCCAGCAGGTACTTACCTTCCGGCACAGATACGCAGTATTTT. Its protein is CASRYLPSGTDTQYF. The gene calls are TRBV5-1 and TRBJ2-3, with no clear D. The CDR3 runs to 15 residues. Trimming shortened V by 5 bases and J by 1 base, and 14 bases separated the two germline ends. Germline lookup yields CDR1 SGHRS and CDR2 YFSETQ.

The V and J genes are TRBV4-3 and TRBJ2-3; no definite D call. The CDR3 contains 13 residues. The germline V gene encodes CDR1 LGHNA and CDR2 YSLEER. Trimming removed 5 bases at V and 5 bases at J, with 11 bases between. CDR3 coding DNA: TGCGCCAGCAGCACGCGAGAAGAAGATACGCAGTATTTT. This sequence encodes CASSTREEDTQYF.

The J gene is TRBJ2-1, the V gene TRBV18; TRBD2 matches at 11 bases. The CDR3 runs 18 residues. Looked up from germline, CDR1 is KGHSH and CDR2 is LQKENI. The junction had 7 bases not matched to a gene; V was cut back by 3 bases and J by 0 bases. DNA for the CDR3: TGTGCCAGCTCACCTGGGACTAGCGGATTTACCTCCTACAATGAGCAGTTCTTC. Protein product: CASSPGTSGFTSYNEQFF.

The chain has TRBV23-1 and TRBJ1-2; 12 nucleotides align to TRBD1. TRBV23-1 is reported as an ORF; its role is uncertain. The CDR3 extends over 13 amino acids. Trimming removed 7 bases from V and 8 bases from J; junction bases left unmatched: 5. In DNA form, the CDR3 reads TGCGCCAGCATGGGACAGGGGGCGTCGGGCTACACCTTC. Translated: CASMGQGASGYTF.

V gene TRBV5-8 combines with J gene TRBJ2-5; a possible D gene is TRBD2 (6 bases). The DNA matches TRBJ2-7 better at its end, which makes the J call doubtful. The CDR3 covers 13 residues. Germline-derived CDR1 and CDR2 are SGHTS and YDEGEE. The CDR3 bases are TGTGCCAGCAGCTTGTGGCGGGGAACCGAGCAGTACTTC. Translating it yields CASSLWRGTEQYF.

This chain's CDR3 is CASSHQLGGVGETQYF. In DNA form, the CDR3 reads TGCGCCAGCAGCCACCAACTAGGGGGTGTCGGGGAGACCCAGTACTTC. This chain connects TRBV4-3 to TRBJ2-5; D may be TRBD1 (6 bases). With 3 bases removed from V and 5 bases from J, the gap between germline ends came to 19 bases. Germline V gene data show CDR1 as LGHNA and CDR2 as YSLEER. The CDR3 runs 16 residues.

The chain recombines TRBV5-1 with TRBJ1-4, with D unclear. The V gene lost 3 bases and the J gene lost 0 bases, with 6 bases spanning the gap. The CDR3 extends over 14 amino acids. Per the germline V gene, CDR1 is SGHRS and CDR2 is YFSETQ. This CDR3 reads CASSSTSTNEKLFF. Here the CDR3 DNA reads TGCGCCAGCAGCTCGACATCAACTAATGAAAAACTGTTTTTT.

The chain employs TRBV6-5 and TRBJ2-3, with 9 positions matching TRBD1. CDR1 MNHEY and CDR2 SVGAGI come from the germline V gene. Trimming took 5 bases from V and 6 from J; bases not matched to a gene: 9. The CDR3 consists of 15 residues. Written as DNA, the CDR3 is TGTGCCAGCAGTCCCCAGGGACAGGGAAGGGATACGCAGTATTTT. Amino acids: CASSPQGQGRDTQYF.

V usage is TRBV11-2 and J usage is TRBJ2-7; possibly TRBD2 for D (6 bases). The CDR3 sequence is 16 residues long. V was clipped by 0 bases and J by 5 bases, with 17 bases between them. Germline CDR1 reads SGHAT; CDR2 reads FQNNGV. The DNA of the CDR3 is TGTGCCAGCAGCTTAGATCCAGGGACTGGTCGCAACGAGCAGTACTTC. Translating gives CASSLDPGTGRNEQYF.

The rearrangement joins TRBV5-1 to TRBJ1-4, with 11 nucleotides matching TRBD1. Per germline, CDR1 SGHRS and CDR2 YFSETQ. The CDR3 covers 13 residues. Trimming cost V 3 bases and J 8 bases; bases outside gene matches: 0. CDR3 nucleotide sequence: TGCGCCAGCAGCTGGGACAGGGGGGAAAAACTGTTTTTT. This encodes CASSWDRGEKLFF.

The rearrangement links TRBV19 to TRBJ2-1; the match to TRBD1 covers 7 bases. The CDR3 has 16 amino acids. The junction had 11 bases not matched to a gene; V was cut back by 3 bases and J by 6 bases. In germline, CDR1 is LNHDA, CDR2 SQIVND (reference sequence). The DNA of the CDR3 is TGTGCCAGTAGTATCACGACAGGGCGTTTTGGCAATGAGCAGTTCTTC. This translates into CASSITTGRFGNEQFF.

The chain links TRBV9 to TRBJ1-3; 7 nucleotides line up with TRBD1. The junction had 6 bases not matched to a gene; V was cut back by 4 bases and J by 5 bases. There are 14 residues in the CDR3. Germline values: CDR1 SGDLS, CDR2 YYNGEE. In DNA, the CDR3 is TGTGCCAGCAGCTCTAGACAGGGAAGAAACACCATATATTTT. Its translation is CASSSRQGRNTIYF.

DNA of the CDR3: TGTGCCAGCAGCAAAGGGCCGAACACCACAGAAGTAGCGGGACTCCCGGGTTTACTGGCTTTCTTT. Encoded protein: CASSKGPNTTEVAGLPGLLAFF. The rearrangement joins TRBV21-1 to TRBJ1-1. TRBV21-1 is designated a pseudogene. The CDR3 spans 22 residues.

The rearrangement links TRBV27 to TRBJ1-3; 7 nucleotides line up with TRBD1. Germline V CDR1 and CDR2: MNHEY, SMNVEV (reference sequence). Trimming at V came to 5 bases and at J to 0 bases, leaving 1 base not matched to a gene. The CDR3 covers 14 residues. CDR3 coding DNA: TGTGCCAGCAGTGGACAGGACTCTGGAAACACCATATATTTT. Amino acids: CASSGQDSGNTIYF.

The gene calls are TRBV6-1 and TRBJ1-4; no definite D call. Trimming pared 2 bases from V and 4 bases from J, leaving 8 bases between. The V gene's germline CDR1 is MNHNS and CDR2 SASEGT. The CDR3 runs to 14 residues. The CDR3 reads CASSESRINEKLFF. CDR3 sequence (DNA): TGTGCCAGCAGTGAAAGCAGGATTAATGAAAAACTGTTTTTT.